This TCR beta chain is drawn from a study of OX40 agonist ivuxolimab in advanced cancers. Study results and caveats: The authors also found low normalized T-cell clonal expansion in some nonresponders.

Method: immunoSEQ multiplex PCR; TCRdb's copy keeps in-frame clones and lacks some. The table lists around 19,000 clones, over 70% of them singletons. About this clone: Its antigen is still unknown.

V dropped 6 bases and J dropped 7 bases, with 13 bases sitting between them. The CDR3 contains 13 residues. Germline CDR1 and CDR2: MNHEY and SVGAGI. The TCR comes from an adult with an advanced solid tumor such as melanoma, head and neck, liver or kidney cancer. The chain links TRBV6-5 to TRBJ2-1; D not certain. The sequencing here drew on CD4+ or CD8+ T cells sorted from blood, taken in a trial of the OX40 agonist ivuxolimab. The CDR3 loop reads CASSSPLRNEQFF. CDR3 coding DNA: TGTGCCAGCAGCTCCCCACTAAGGAATGAGCAGTTCTTC.